Presented here are 5 T cell receptor beta chains from one specimen sequenced in a study of beta chain features in type 1 diabetes (dated by TCRdb to 2017 to 2018). Study-wide conclusions, independent of this receptor: Type 1 diabetes patients showed a moderate but significant shortening of TCRB CDR3 length in all four CD4+ subsets.

These receptors lack a known antigen. The library was obtained by the immunoSEQ multiplex PCR assay. The entire isolated RNA was reverse transcribed using the High Capacity cDNA Reverse Transcription Kit, and thus expressed TCRB transcripts were sequenced. The table comes from immuneACCESS by way of TCRdb, which keeps in-frame sequences with V and J called. Part of the clones is missing from these tables; in studies checked, under half for an unresolved V gene and the rest for unknown reasons. Present in this sample are around 650,000 clones, around 12% of which were seen just once. Together, the top ten hold 0.095% to 0.15% of the sample. The sample comprised naive CD4+ T cells from blood. In the paper's terms, the cell subset or site label means: true naive CD4+ T cells. These receptors were collected from a man aged 25 to 40 with type 1 diabetes.

As regards this clone: At the DNA level, this CDR3 is encoded by other sequences in the same sample as well. The rearrangement uses TRBV9 and TRBJ2-5; a possible D gene is TRBD2 (5 bases). V was cut by 0 bases and J by 1 base, with 7 bases left in between. Germline V gene sequence: CDR1 SGDLS, CDR2 YYNGEE. The CDR3 extends over 14 amino acids. The CDR3 spells CASSVAAGQETQYF. CDR3 nucleotide sequence: TGTGCCAGCAGCGTAGCTGCGGGCCAAGAGACCCAGTACTTC.

This clone was picked up a small number of times. The genes are TRBV25-1 and TRBJ1-4; TRBD1 is a possible D gene (6 bases). Trimming removed 3 bases from V and 5 bases from J, with 13 bases in between. Per germline, CDR1 MGHDK and CDR2 SYGVNS. The CDR3 is made up of 15 amino acids. CDR3 sequence: CASSDPTGLNEKLFF. The DNA for the CDR3 is TGTGCCAGCAGTGATCCCACAGGGTTGAATGAAAAACTGTTTTTT.

In its sample, this clone was seen a few times. This sequence joins TRBV25-1 and TRBJ2-5, with TRBD1 matching 10 bases. Germline values: CDR1 MGHDK, CDR2 SYGVNS. Unmatched junction bases numbered 8, after V lost 2 bases and J lost 11 bases. CDR3 length: 14 amino acids. In DNA, the CDR3 is TGTGCCAGCAGTGAACCGGGACAGGGGACTGAGCAGTACTTC. As protein: CASSEPGQGTEQYF.

V gene TRBV30 combines with J gene TRBJ1-4; perhaps TRBD1 as D (6 bases). Germline V gives CDR1 GTSNPN, CDR2 SVGIG (reference sequence). The CDR3 runs to 13 residues. The V and J ends lost 8 bases and 6 bases respectively, with 16 bases between them. CDR3 coding DNA: TGTGCCGGCGGGCGGGGGGCAGATGAAAAACTGTTTTTT. Its protein product is CAGGRGADEKLFF.

This clone was seen a handful of times. The chain uses TRBV4-3 and TRBJ2-3, with a weak D call TRBD1 (5 bases). Per germline, CDR1 LGHNA and CDR2 YSLEER. The V end lost 0 bases, the J end lost 3 bases, and 13 bases lay between the germline ends. The CDR3 spans 16 residues. CDR3 bases: TGCGCCAGCAGCCAAGATTTAAGGGGAATAACAGATACGCAGTATTTT. It encodes CASSQDLRGITDTQYF.